These T cell receptor beta chains were read from a single sample in a study of OX40 agonist ivuxolimab in advanced cancers. The table came from immunoSEQ multiplex PCR; TCRdb's copy has only in-frame clones and leaves some out. Altogether about 76,000 clones are present, about 89% being singletons, with the ten largest covering over 10%. Sequences were derived from CD4+ or CD8+ T cells sorted from blood, sampled in a trial of the OX40 agonist ivuxolimab. Source of these receptors: an adult with an advanced solid tumor such as melanoma, head and neck, liver or kidney cancer. Both conserved end residues are part of each CDR3. A D gene is named only where the DNA matches it firmly. Size is omitted from some rows. Given values are once, few, many or a class for expanded clones.

size: -
D: -
V: TRBV10-1
J: TRBJ2-3
DNA: TGCGCCAGCAGTTCTGCGGAAGGCACAGATACGCAGTATTTT
CDR3: CASSSAEGTDTQYF

size: -
D: TRBD2
V: TRBV4-1
J: TRBJ2-1
DNA: TGTGCCAGCAGCCCCCCGGGACTAGCGGATGAGCAGTTCTTC
CDR3: CASSPPGLADEQFF

size: once
D: -
V: TRBV7-2
J: TRBJ1-3
DNA: TGTGCCAGCAGCCCGGGACAAGGGGGAAACACCATATATTTT
CDR3: CASSPGQGGNTIYF

size: -
D: TRBD2
V: TRBV19
J: TRBJ2-1
DNA: TGTGCCAGTAGTGAGGCGGGAGGGTACAATGAGCAGTTCTTC
CDR3: CASSEAGGYNEQFF

size: few
D: -
V: TRBV30
J: TRBJ1-5
DNA: TGTGCCTGCGGGGGGGATCAGCCCCAGCATTTT
CDR3: CACGGDQPQHF

size: -
D: TRBD2
V: TRBV27
J: TRBJ2-7
DNA: TGTGCCAGCAGTTCTAGCGGGAGAAAACGGGACGAGCAGTACTTC
CDR3: CASSSSGRKRDEQYF

size: -
D: -
V: TRBV9
J: TRBJ2-1
DNA: TGTGCCAGCAGCGTCCTAACATCTTCGGATGAGCAGTTCTTC
CDR3: CASSVLTSSDEQFF

size: -
D: -
V: TRBV5-1
J: TRBJ2-6
DNA: TGCGCCAGCAGTGGGTCAGATGGGGCCAACGTCCTGACTTTC
CDR3: CASSGSDGANVLTF

size: -
D: -
V: TRBV10-3
J: TRBJ2-7
DNA: TGTGCCATCAGTGAAACCGGGTTTCACGAGCAGTACTTC
CDR3: CAISETGFHEQYF

size: -
D: -
V: TRBV7-9
J: TRBJ2-1
DNA: TGTGCCAGCAGCATACAGACTAGAGTCTATGAGCAGTTCTTC
CDR3: CASSIQTRVYEQFF

size: -
D: -
V: TRBV2
J: TRBJ2-7
DNA: TGTGCCAGCAGGGCATCTATTTTCTACGAGCAGTACTTC
CDR3: CASRASIFYEQYF

size: -
D: TRBD1
V: TRBV5-6
J: TRBJ1-3
DNA: TGTGCCAGCAGCTGGGGACAGGGGGCGTCTGGAAACACCATATATTTT
CDR3: CASSWGQGASGNTIYF

size: -
D: -
V: TRBV5-6
J: TRBJ2-7
DNA: TGTGCCAGCAGCTTGGACGGGACACCCCTCTACGAGCAGTACTTC
CDR3: CASSLDGTPLYEQYF